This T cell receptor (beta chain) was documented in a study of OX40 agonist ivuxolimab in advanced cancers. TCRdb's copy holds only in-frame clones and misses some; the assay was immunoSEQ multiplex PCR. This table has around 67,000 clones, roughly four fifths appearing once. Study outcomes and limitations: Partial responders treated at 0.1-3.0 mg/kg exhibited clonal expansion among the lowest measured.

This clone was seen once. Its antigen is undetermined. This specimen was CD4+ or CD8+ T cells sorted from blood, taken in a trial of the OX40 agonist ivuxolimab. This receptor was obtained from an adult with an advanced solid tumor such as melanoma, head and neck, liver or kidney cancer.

This chain's CDR3 is CASSFRQGAGEQYF. CDR3 bases: TGTGCCAGCAGCTTTAGACAGGGGGCGGGGGAGCAGTACTTC. The V gene is TRBV7-9, the J gene TRBJ2-7; 10 positions agree with TRBD1. Germline values: CDR1 SEHNR, CDR2 FQNEAQ (reference sequence). The CDR3 spans 14 residues. V was pared by 3 bases and J by 7 bases, with 6 bases of the junction left unmatched.